This T cell receptor beta chain was sequenced in a study of cytomegalovirus exposure and HLA in healthy donors. Study-level points and caveats: A later analysis showed HLA-associated TCR beta chains outstripping equally common others in clonal expansion. The authors later found most CMV-associated TCR beta chains appeared HLA-restricted.

This CDR3 has 19 residues. Germline lookup yields CDR1 MDHEN and CDR2 SYDVKM. V shed 4 bases, J shed 0 bases, and the junction held 12 bases outside the gene matches. Worth noting for this clone: Antigen: not known.

The PCR was carried out with 60 Vbeta primers and 13 Jbeta primers. Libraries were prepared by immunoSEQ multiplex PCR; TCRdb keeps only in-frame clonotypes and omits some of them. The sample yields about 100,000 clones, 63% seen once. This receptor was identified in a human donor in good health. The chain couples TRBV28 to TRBJ2-6; 7 bases are shared with TRBD1. The source material was PBMCs. CDR3: CASSYNALQGHSGANVLTF. CDR3 DNA: TGTGCCAGCAGTTATAATGCGCTACAGGGGCACTCTGGGGCCAACGTCCTGACTTTC.